The table lists the clone carrying this TCR beta chain with a few counts. What it binds is not known. The data were taken from a study of beta chain features in type 1 diabetes. Overall study results and limits: In comparison with healthy donors, patients had naive, central memory and Treg TCRB repertoires that appeared more similar.

Expressed TCRB transcripts got sequenced, as all isolated RNA was reverse transcribed. Only in-frame clones appear in the TCRdb table, and some are missing; sequencing was by immunoSEQ multiplex PCR. The table lists under 450,000 clones, roughly 14% of them singletons, with about 0.04% in the top ten. The source material was naive CD4+ T cells from blood. This TCR was recovered from a man aged 25 to 40 in good health.

The CDR3 reads CASKGRANTEAFF. Written as DNA, the CDR3 is TGTGCCAGCAAGGGCAGGGCGAACACTGAAGCTTTCTTT. V is TRBV6-5 and J is TRBJ1-1; D is possibly TRBD1 (5 bases). The CDR3 runs 13 residues. The germline CDR1 and CDR2 sequences are MNHEY and SVGAGI. V shed 7 bases and J shed 1 base, with 10 bases lying between them.